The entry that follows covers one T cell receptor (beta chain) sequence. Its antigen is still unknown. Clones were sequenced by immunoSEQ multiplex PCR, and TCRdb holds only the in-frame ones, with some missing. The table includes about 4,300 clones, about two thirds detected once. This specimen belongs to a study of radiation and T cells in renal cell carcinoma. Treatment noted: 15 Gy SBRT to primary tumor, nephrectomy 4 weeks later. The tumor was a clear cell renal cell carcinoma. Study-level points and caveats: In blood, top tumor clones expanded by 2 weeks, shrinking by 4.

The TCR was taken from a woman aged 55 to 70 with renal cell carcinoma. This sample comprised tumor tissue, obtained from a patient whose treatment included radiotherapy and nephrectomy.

The CDR3 region has the DNA TGTGCCAGCAGTGAAGCCGGGACAGTAAGGGGCTACGAGCAGTACTTC. It encodes CASSEAGTVRGYEQYF. The J gene is TRBJ2-7, the V gene TRBV6-1; TRBD1 agrees at 7 bases. CDR1 and CDR2 from the germline V gene are MNHNS and SASEGT. V was clipped by 0 bases and J by 3 bases; unmatched bases: 8. This CDR3 contains 16 residues.